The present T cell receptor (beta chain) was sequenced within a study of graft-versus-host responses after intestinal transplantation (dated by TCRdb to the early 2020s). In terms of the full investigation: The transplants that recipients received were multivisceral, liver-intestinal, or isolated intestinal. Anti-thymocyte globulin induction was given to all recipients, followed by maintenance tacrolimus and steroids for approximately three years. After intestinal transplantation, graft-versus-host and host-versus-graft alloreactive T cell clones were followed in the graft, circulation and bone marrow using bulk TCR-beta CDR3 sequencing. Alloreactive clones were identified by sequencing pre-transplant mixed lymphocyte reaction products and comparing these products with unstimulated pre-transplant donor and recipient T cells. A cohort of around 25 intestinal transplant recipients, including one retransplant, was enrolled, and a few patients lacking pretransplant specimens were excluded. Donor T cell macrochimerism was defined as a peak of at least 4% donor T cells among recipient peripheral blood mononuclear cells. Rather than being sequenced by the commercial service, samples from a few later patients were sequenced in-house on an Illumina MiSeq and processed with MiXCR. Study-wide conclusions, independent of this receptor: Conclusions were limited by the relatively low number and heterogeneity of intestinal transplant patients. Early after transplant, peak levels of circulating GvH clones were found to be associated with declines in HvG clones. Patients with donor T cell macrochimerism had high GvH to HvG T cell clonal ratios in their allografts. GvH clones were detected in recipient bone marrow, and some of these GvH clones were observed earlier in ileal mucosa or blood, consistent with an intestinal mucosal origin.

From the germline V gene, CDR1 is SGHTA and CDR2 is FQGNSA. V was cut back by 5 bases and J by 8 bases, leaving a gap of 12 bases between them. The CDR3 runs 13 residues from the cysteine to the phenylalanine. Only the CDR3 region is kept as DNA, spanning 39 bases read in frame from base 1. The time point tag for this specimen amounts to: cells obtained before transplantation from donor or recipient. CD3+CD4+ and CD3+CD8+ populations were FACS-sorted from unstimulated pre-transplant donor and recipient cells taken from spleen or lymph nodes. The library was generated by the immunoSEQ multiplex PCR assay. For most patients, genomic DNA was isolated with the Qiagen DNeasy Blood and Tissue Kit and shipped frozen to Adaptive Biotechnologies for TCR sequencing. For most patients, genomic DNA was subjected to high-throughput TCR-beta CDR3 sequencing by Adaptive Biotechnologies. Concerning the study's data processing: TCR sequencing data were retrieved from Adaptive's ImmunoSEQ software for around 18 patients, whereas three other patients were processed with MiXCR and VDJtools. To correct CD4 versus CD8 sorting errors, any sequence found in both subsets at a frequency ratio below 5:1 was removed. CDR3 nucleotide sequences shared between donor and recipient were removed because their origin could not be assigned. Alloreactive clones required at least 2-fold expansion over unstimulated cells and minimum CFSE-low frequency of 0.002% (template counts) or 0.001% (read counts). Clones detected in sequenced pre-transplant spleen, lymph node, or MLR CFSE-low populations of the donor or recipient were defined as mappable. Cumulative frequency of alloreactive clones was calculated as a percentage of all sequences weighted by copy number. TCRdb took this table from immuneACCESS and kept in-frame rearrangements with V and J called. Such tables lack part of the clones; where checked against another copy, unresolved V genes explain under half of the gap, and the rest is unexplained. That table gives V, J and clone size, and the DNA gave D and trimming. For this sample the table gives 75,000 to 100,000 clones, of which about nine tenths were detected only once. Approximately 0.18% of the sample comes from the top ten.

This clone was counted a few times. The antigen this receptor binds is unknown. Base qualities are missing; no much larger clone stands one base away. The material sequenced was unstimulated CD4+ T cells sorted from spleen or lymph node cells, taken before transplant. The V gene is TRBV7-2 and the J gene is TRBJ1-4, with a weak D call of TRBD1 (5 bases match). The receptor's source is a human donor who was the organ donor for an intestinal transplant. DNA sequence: TGTGCCAGCAGCCCCAGGGCAGGGGAAAAACTGTTTTTT. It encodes CASSPRAGEKLFF.